A selection of T cell receptor beta chains follows, all from one sample in a study of cytomegalovirus exposure and HLA in healthy donors. Using immunoSEQ multiplex PCR, the repertoire was profiled, and TCRdb retains in-frame clones only, with some absent. The data hold about 110,000 clones, with roughly four fifths observed a single time. Sequencing was done on a sample of PBMCs. The receptor source for this set is a young man in good health and CMV-seropositive. The CDR3 runs from the conserved cysteine through the conserved F or W. Fields, in order: V gene, D gene, J gene, clone size, CDR3 protein, CDR3 DNA. A D gene is named only where the DNA matches it firmly. Clone size, where shown, is once, few, many, or a class for clones that have expanded.

v_gene: TRBV5-1
d_gene: TRBD2
j_gene: TRBJ2-5
abundance: once
CDR3aa: CASSLAGSGGQETQYF
CDR3nt: TGCGCCAGCAGCTTGGCTGGTAGCGGGGGGCAAGAGACCCAGTACTTC

v_gene: TRBV2
d_gene: TRBD2
j_gene: TRBJ2-1
abundance: .
CDR3aa: CASSGGGAGNEQFF
CDR3nt: TGTGCCAGCAGCGGCGGGGGGGCCGGTAATGAGCAGTTCTTC

v_gene: TRBV11-3
d_gene: .
j_gene: TRBJ2-5
abundance: once
CDR3aa: CASSSLQRAWETQYF
CDR3nt: TGTGCCAGCAGCTCACTCCAGCGGGCGTGGGAGACCCAGTACTTC

v_gene: TRBV5-8
d_gene: .
j_gene: TRBJ1-5
abundance: .
CDR3aa: CASSLDGYSNQPQHF
CDR3nt: TGTGCCAGCAGCTTGGACGGTTATAGCAATCAGCCCCAGCATTTT

v_gene: TRBV19
d_gene: .
j_gene: TRBJ1-5
abundance: .
CDR3aa: CASSIIYRAVTQHF
CDR3nt: TGTGCCAGTAGTATAATATACAGGGCAGTGACCCAGCATTTT

v_gene: TRBV19
d_gene: .
j_gene: TRBJ2-2
abundance: few
CDR3aa: CASSISQFYTGELFF
CDR3nt: TGTGCCAGTAGTATCTCTCAGTTTTACACCGGGGAGCTGTTTTTT

v_gene: TRBV27
d_gene: .
j_gene: TRBJ2-1
abundance: .
CDR3aa: CASSLSEFAGQFF
CDR3nt: TGTGCCAGCAGTTTATCGGAGTTCGCTGGGCAGTTCTTC

v_gene: TRBV27
d_gene: TRBD1
j_gene: TRBJ2-1
abundance: .
CDR3aa: CASRSGTGGNEQFF
CDR3nt: TGTGCCAGCAGGTCCGGGACAGGGGGGAATGAGCAGTTCTTC

v_gene: TRBV7-2
d_gene: .
j_gene: TRBJ2-5
abundance: .
CDR3aa: CASSLAPRGETQYF
CDR3nt: TGTGCCAGCAGCTTAGCGCCCAGGGGAGAGACCCAGTACTTC

v_gene: TRBV6-1
d_gene: TRBD2
j_gene: TRBJ2-7
abundance: .
CDR3aa: CASSVAGGSHEQYF
CDR3nt: TGTGCCAGCAGTGTGGCGGGGGGCTCCCACGAGCAGTACTTC

v_gene: TRBV10-3
d_gene: .
j_gene: TRBJ1-6
abundance: .
CDR3aa: CATTDSSYNSPLHF
CDR3nt: TGTGCCACCACCGACAGCTCCTATAATTCACCCCTCCACTTT

v_gene: TRBV6-1
d_gene: TRBD1
j_gene: TRBJ1-3
abundance: .
CDR3aa: CASSDTAGTGGNTIYF
CDR3nt: TGTGCCAGCAGTGACACCGCCGGGACAGGAGGAAACACCATATATTTT

v_gene: TRBV30
d_gene: TRBD2
j_gene: TRBJ2-3
abundance: .
CDR3aa: CAWSASSGIPSTDTQYF
CDR3nt: TGTGCCTGGAGCGCTAGTAGCGGGATCCCTAGCACAGATACGCAGTATTTT

v_gene: TRBV7-2
d_gene: TRBD2
j_gene: TRBJ2-5
abundance: .
CDR3aa: CASSRSGVETQYF
CDR3nt: TGTGCCAGCAGCCGTAGCGGGGTCGAGACCCAGTACTTC

v_gene: TRBV9
d_gene: TRBD1
j_gene: TRBJ1-5
abundance: .
CDR3aa: CASSPPPDRWPQHF
CDR3nt: TGTGCCAGCAGCCCCCCCCCGGACAGGTGGCCCCAGCATTTT

v_gene: TRBV19
d_gene: TRBD1
j_gene: TRBJ2-1
abundance: .
CDR3aa: CASIYSGGSYNEQFF
CDR3nt: TGTGCCAGTATTTACTCAGGGGGCTCCTACAATGAGCAGTTCTTC

v_gene: TRBV30
d_gene: .
j_gene: TRBJ2-7
abundance: few
CDR3aa: CAWAKGMGSYEQYF
CDR3nt: TGTGCCTGGGCCAAGGGCATGGGGAGCTACGAGCAGTACTTC

v_gene: TRBV5-4
d_gene: .
j_gene: TRBJ1-1
abundance: .
CDR3aa: CASRKDSGGAFF
CDR3nt: TGTGCCAGCAGAAAGGACAGTGGCGGAGCTTTCTTT

v_gene: TRBV2
d_gene: .
j_gene: TRBJ2-2
abundance: .
CDR3aa: CASVRYSNTGELFF
CDR3nt: TGTGCCAGCGTGAGGTACTCGAACACCGGGGAGCTGTTTTTT

v_gene: TRBV19
d_gene: .
j_gene: TRBJ1-1
abundance: .
CDR3aa: CASSIRAEAFF
CDR3nt: TGTGCCAGTAGTATCAGGGCTGAAGCTTTCTTT

v_gene: TRBV18
d_gene: TRBD1
j_gene: TRBJ1-5
abundance: .
CDR3aa: CASSPGQGNNQPQHF
CDR3nt: TGTGCCAGCTCACCAGGACAGGGGAACAATCAGCCCCAGCATTTT

v_gene: TRBV11-3
d_gene: TRBD1
j_gene: TRBJ1-3
abundance: .
CDR3aa: CASSPGQGALGNTIYF
CDR3nt: TGTGCCAGCAGCCCGGGACAGGGAGCCCTTGGAAACACCATATATTTT

v_gene: TRBV5-6
d_gene: TRBD1
j_gene: TRBJ1-2
abundance: .
CDR3aa: CASSLVDRVSGYTF
CDR3nt: TGTGCCAGCAGCTTGGTGGACAGGGTCTCTGGCTACACCTTC

v_gene: TRBV11-3
d_gene: TRBD1
j_gene: TRBJ2-7
abundance: .
CDR3aa: CASSLGYLGQGENEQYF
CDR3nt: TGTGCCAGCAGCTTAGGGTACTTGGGACAGGGCGAAAACGAGCAGTACTTC